Reported below is one TCR beta chain. What it binds is unknown. This entry is derived from a study of cytomegalovirus exposure and HLA in healthy donors. Whole-study results and caveats: One later analysis reportedly identified an Asian-associated ancestry cluster that showed fewer N-insertions than the roughly 620-donor mean. By HLA locus, TCR association rates varied in a later analysis, with DRB1 showing the most and HLA-C the fewest.

The study ran its PCR with 60 Vbeta and 13 Jbeta primers. Assay: immunoSEQ multiplex PCR; the TCRdb copy retains only in-frame clones and omits some. The data show 150,000 to 200,000 clones, about 80% seen once. V gave up 1 base and J gave up 5 bases, with 14 bases separating them. Germline loops: CDR1 SNHLY, CDR2 FYNNEI. There are 15 residues in the CDR3. The specimen was PBMCs. The chain has TRBV2 and TRBJ1-2, with D possibly matching TRBD1 (5 bases). The TCR comes from a man between 18 and 29 years old in good health and CMV-seropositive. The CDR3 nucleotides read TGTGCCAGCAGTGAAGGTCCAGGGCGATTTTATGGCTACACCTTC. This sequence encodes CASSEGPGRFYGYTF.